One and the same sample provided the 14 T cell receptor beta chains below, sequenced in a study of technical replicates of blood from a handful of donors. The table came from immunoSEQ multiplex PCR; TCRdb's copy has only in-frame clones and leaves some out. The profile shows over 50,000 clones, about 96% of them singletons. The specimen sequenced was T cells isolated from PBMCs. The receptors come from a human donor in good health.

The genes are TRBV4-1 and TRBJ2-1; 10 nucleotides agree with TRBD2. J lost 7 bases, V lost 2 bases, and 14 bases had no gene match. The CDR3 spans 18 residues. The germline CDR1 and CDR2 sequences are MGHRA and YSYEKL. The CDR3 DNA reads TGCGCCAGCAGCCAATGGCCGCCGGGACTAGCGAGCCCGAATGAGCAGTTCTTC. Protein product: CASSQWPPGLASPNEQFF.

This clone was detected only once. The rearrangement links TRBV28 to TRBJ2-7; D ambiguous. Trimming cost V 4 bases and J 0 bases, with 10 bases left between them. In germline, CDR1 is MDHEN, CDR2 SYDVKM. CDR3 length: 14 residues. In nucleotides, the CDR3 is TGTGCCAGCAGTTCCCCTCCCGGCTCCTACGAGCAGTACTTC. Translated: CASSSPPGSYEQYF.

The genes are TRBV4-1 and TRBJ2-5; 9 positions match TRBD2. Germline V gene sequence: CDR1 MGHRA, CDR2 YSYEKL. This CDR3 region has 15 residues. The V and J ends lost 4 bases and 5 bases, in that order; junction bases with no gene match: 8. The CDR3 protein is CASSRSGGQGETQYF. CDR3 DNA sequence: TGCGCCAGCAGCCGGAGCGGGGGGCAAGGGGAGACCCAGTACTTC.

About this clone: The junction departs from germline at one end; a sequencing error may be responsible. This chain connects TRBV7-7 to TRBJ2-5; possible D gene TRBD1, 5 bases. The CDR3 contains 16 residues. CDR1 is SSHAT, CDR2 FNYEAQ, per germline (reference sequence). The CDR3 here is CASSLRYRTSQETQYF. The CDR3 DNA reads as TGTGCTAGCAGCTTAAGATACAGGACCTCCCAAGAGACCCAGTACTTC. Full variable domain (rest looked up from reference TRBV7-7 and TRBJ2-5): GAGVSQSPRYKVTKRGQDVTLRCDPISSHATLYWYQQALGQGPEFLTYFNYEAQPDKSGLPSDRFSAERPEGSISTLTIQRTEQRDSAMYRCASSLRYRTSQETQYFGPGTRLLVL.

The chain uses TRBV19 and TRBJ1-2; tentatively, D is TRBD1 (5 bases). Germline CDR1 and CDR2: LNHDA and SQIVND (reference sequence). The CDR3 has 15 residues. Trimming stripped 0 bases from V and 4 bases from J, with 12 bases between. CDR3: CASSIDRGAGYGYTF. The CDR3 bases are TGTGCCAGTAGTATAGATCGTGGGGCCGGCTATGGCTACACCTTC.

V and J are TRBV6-6 and TRBJ2-1, with D possibly TRBD1 on 6 matching bases. The CDR3 consists of 11 residues. Germline lookup yields CDR1 MNHNY and CDR2 SVGAGI (reference sequence). Trimming removed 5 bases from V and 14 bases from J, with 13 bases in between. This CDR3 reads CASSRDTTEFF. CDR3 bases: TGTGCCAGCAGTCGGGACACGACGGAGTTCTTC.

This clone was picked up one time. The V call is TRBV9, the J call TRBJ2-1; maybe TRBD2 (6 bases). Trimming took off 2 bases at V and 2 bases at J, with 14 bases between the two ends. The germline gives CDR1 SGDLS, CDR2 YYNGEE. This CDR3 comprises 16 residues. The CDR3 DNA reads TGTGCCAGCAGCGTGGACACGCGGGGCCCCTACAATGAGCAGTTCTTC. Protein product: CASSVDTRGPYNEQFF.

The V and J genes are TRBV6-6 and TRBJ1-1; D unresolved. This CDR3 is built from 14 residues. Germline loops: CDR1 MNHNY, CDR2 SVGAGI (reference sequence). The V end was cut by 7 bases, the J end by 8 bases, with 20 bases between. The CDR3 region has the DNA TGTGCCAGCACCCAGGCCCCACCTGAGAGCGAAGCTTTCTTT. Its translation: CASTQAPPESEAFF.

J is TRBJ2-7 and V is TRBV29-1, with 13 bases lining up with TRBD2. Germline V gene sequence: CDR1 SQVTM, CDR2 ANQGSEA. CDR3 length: 14 residues. With 5 bases clipped from V and 3 bases from J, the junction kept 4 bases outside the gene matches. The CDR3 loop reads CSVRLAGGLYEQYF. CDR3 DNA sequence: TGCAGCGTTAGACTAGCGGGGGGCCTCTACGAGCAGTACTTC.

This chain uses TRBV11-3 with TRBJ2-2; 12 nucleotides match TRBD2. The length of the CDR3 is 16 residues. Losses at the gene ends were 4 bases for V and 3 bases for J; bases not matched to a gene: 3. Per the germline V gene, CDR1 is SGHNT and CDR2 is YENEEA. CDR3 bases: TGTGCCAGCAGCTCTAGCGGGAGGGGATACACCGGGGAGCTGTTTTTT. It encodes CASSSSGRGYTGELFF.

V usage is TRBV28 and J usage is TRBJ1-1; the match to TRBD1 covers 7 bases. V shed 5 bases and J 2 bases; nucleotides not matched to a gene: 8. The CDR3 is made up of 15 amino acids. Looked up from germline, CDR1 is MDHEN and CDR2 is SYDVKM. Here the CDR3 reads CASSPPGQINTEAFF. The DNA for the CDR3 is TGTGCCAGCAGTCCCCCGGGACAGATCAACACTGAAGCTTTCTTT.

V gene TRBV7-3 combines with J gene TRBJ1-2; D possibly corresponds to TRBD1 (5 bases). The CDR3 is 14 amino acids. Germline CDR1 reads SGHTA; CDR2 reads FQGTGA. V lost 6 bases and J 8 bases, leaving 19 bases between the germline ends. CDR3 coding DNA: TGTGCCAGCAGGAACACCGGGGGGTCCGGCGGCTACACCTTC. It specifies CASRNTGGSGGYTF.

The chain employs TRBV6-5 and TRBJ2-5; TRBD2 matches at 15 bases. Germline-derived CDR1 and CDR2 are MNHEY and SVGAGI. The CDR3 runs 14 residues. V shed 6 bases, J shed 9 bases, and the junction held 5 bases outside the gene matches. CDR3 in amino acids: CASSLGLAGGPQYF. The CDR3, as DNA: TGTGCCAGCAGCCTTGGACTAGCGGGAGGGCCCCAGTACTTC.

This clone occurred once. CDR3 DNA: TGCGCCAGCAGCCAAAGAAAAACAGGGCCGGCTAATGAAAAACTGTTTTTT. It specifies CASSQRKTGPANEKLFF. V usage is TRBV4-1 and J usage is TRBJ1-4; the D gene is possibly TRBD1 (6 bases). The V end lost 2 bases, the J end lost 3 bases, and 16 bases lay between the germline ends. The length of the CDR3 is 17 residues. The germline CDR1 and CDR2 sequences are MGHRA and YSYEKL.